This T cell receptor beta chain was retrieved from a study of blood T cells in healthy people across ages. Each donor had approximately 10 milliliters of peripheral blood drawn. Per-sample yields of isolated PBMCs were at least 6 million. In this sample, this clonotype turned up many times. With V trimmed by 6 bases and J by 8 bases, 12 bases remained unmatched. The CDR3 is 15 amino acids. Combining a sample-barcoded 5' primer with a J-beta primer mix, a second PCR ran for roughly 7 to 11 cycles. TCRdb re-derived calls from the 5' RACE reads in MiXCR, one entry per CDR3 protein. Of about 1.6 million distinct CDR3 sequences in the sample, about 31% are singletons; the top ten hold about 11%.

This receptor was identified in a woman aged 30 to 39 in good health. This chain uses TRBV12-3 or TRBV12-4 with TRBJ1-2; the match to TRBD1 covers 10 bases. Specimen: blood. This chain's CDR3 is CASRGTGDTWGGYTF. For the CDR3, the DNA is TGTGCCAGCAGAGGGACAGGGGACACCTGGGGGGGCTACACCTTC.